The 30 T cell receptor beta chains below were found in one sample sequenced in a study of T cells in Graves' hyperthyroidism and ophthalmopathy. RNA transcripts gave rise to amplified TCR beta CDR3 regions. The primer set for the first-round RT-PCR of the TCR CDR3 was HTBI. TCRdb re-analysed the multiplex PCR reads in MiXCR, keeping a single row per CDR3 protein. Altogether roughly 580,000 distinct CDR3 sequences are present, roughly 14% being singletons, with the ten largest covering almost 6%. Sequencing was performed on blood. The receptors shown here come from a woman aged 25 to 45 with Graves' hyperthyroidism that later progressed to Graves' ophthalmopathy.

In its sample, this clonotype was seen a few times. The V gene is TRBV29-1, the J gene TRBJ1-2, with D possibly being TRBD1 (6 bases). Trimming took 2 bases from V and 6 from J, leaving 16 bases between them. This CDR3 contains 14 residues. CDR1 and CDR2 from the germline V gene are SQVTM and ANQGSEA. CDR3 region: CSVEPGLWGHGYTF. As DNA, the CDR3 is TGCAGCGTTGAACCGGGGCTCTGGGGGCATGGCTACACCTTC.

This clonotype was seen repeatedly, ten times or more. This chain joins TRBV4-2 and TRBJ2-5; D may be TRBD2 (5 bases). Germline V lookup: CDR1 LGHNA, CDR2 YNFKEQ. CDR3 length: 15 amino acids. V was cut by 1 base and J by 4 bases, with 13 bases left in between. The CDR3 reads CASSQVEEASETQYF. CDR3 bases: TGTGCCAGCAGCCAAGTCGAGGAGGCGTCAGAGACCCAGTACTTC.

This clonotype has only a few counts. This chain links TRBV20-1 with TRBJ2-7; possible D gene TRBD1, 5 bases. This CDR3 is 14 amino acids long. Germline lookup yields CDR1 DFQATT and CDR2 SNEGSKA (reference sequence). Trimming removed 6 bases at V and 0 bases at J, with 15 bases between. The CDR3 reads CSAKDRRGSYEQYF. DNA of the CDR3: TGCAGTGCCAAAGACAGAAGGGGCTCCTACGAGCAGTACTTC.

V and J are TRBV5-1 and TRBJ1-2, with D possibly TRBD1 on 5 matching bases. The CDR3 has 15 residues. Germline V gives CDR1 SGHRS, CDR2 YFSETQ. Trimming cost V 3 bases and J 8 bases, with 20 bases left between them. The CDR3: CASSSDNLGMWGYTF. The CDR3 region has the DNA TGCGCCAGCAGCTCGGACAATCTCGGGATGTGGGGCTACACCTTC.

The chain combines TRBV20-1 with TRBJ2-1; 7 bases line up with TRBD2. The CDR3 consists of 15 residues. From germline, CDR1 is DFQATT and CDR2 SNEGSKA (reference sequence). Trimming at V came to 3 bases and at J to 4 bases, leaving 9 bases not matched to a gene. The CDR3, as DNA: TGCAGTGCTAGTCAACTAGCGAAGATGTACAATGAGCAGTTCTTC. The encoded protein is CSASQLAKMYNEQFF.

There are many counts of this clonotype. The V call is TRBV6-1, the J call TRBJ1-5; D may be TRBD1 (5 bases). This CDR3 has 16 residues. Trimming shortened V by 1 base and J by 2 bases, and 12 bases separated the two germline ends. The germline gives CDR1 MNHNS, CDR2 SASEGT. CDR3 region: CASSEGWGGGNQPQHF. The CDR3, as DNA: TGTGCCAGCAGTGAAGGGTGGGGGGGTGGCAATCAGCCCCAGCATTTT.

The genes are TRBV19 and TRBJ2-1; the D gene is possibly TRBD2 (6 bases). This CDR3 is 14 amino acids long. V was clipped by 6 bases and J by 2 bases, with 11 bases between them. Germline assignment: CDR1 LNHDA and CDR2 SQIVND (reference sequence). This CDR3 reads CASRGGGTYNEQFF. DNA of the CDR3: TGTGCCAGTAGAGGTGGCGGGACCTACAATGAGCAGTTCTTC.

This chain uses TRBV4-3 with TRBJ2-1; the match to TRBD2 covers 8 bases. The V and J ends lost 0 bases and 4 bases, in that order; junction bases with no gene match: 8. CDR1 and CDR2 from the germline V gene are LGHNA and YSLEER. CDR3 length equals 17 residues. The CDR3 loop is CASSQDRASGYYNEQFF. In DNA, the CDR3 is TGCGCCAGCAGCCAAGATCGGGCTAGCGGGTATTACAATGAGCAGTTCTTC.

In its sample, this clonotype was seen many times. The genes are TRBV7-3 and TRBJ1-1; no clear D gene. The CDR3 has 15 residues. V was trimmed by 5 bases and J by 3 bases, leaving 16 bases between them. Per germline, CDR1 SGHTA and CDR2 FQGTGA. CDR3 nucleotides: TGTGCCAGCAGCCCGGCTGGCCTGAGCGACACTGAAGCTTTCTTT. Its translation: CASSPAGLSDTEAFF.

This clonotype was seen ten or more times. CDR3 in DNA: TGTGCCAGCAGTGAATTCTGGGGTAGCACAGATACGCAGTATTTT. Protein: CASSEFWGSTDTQYF. The chain has TRBV2 and TRBJ2-3; D is uncertain. The CDR3 is made up of 15 amino acids. V dropped 2 bases and J dropped 0 bases, with 9 bases sitting between them. CDR1 and CDR2 from the germline V gene are SNHLY and FYNNEI.

Notes on this clonotype: A much more abundant neighbour one base away suggests this may be a read error. This chain uses TRBV27 with TRBJ2-1, with D perhaps TRBD1 (5 bases). The CDR3 runs to 16 residues. Germline V lookup: CDR1 MNHEY, CDR2 SMNVEV (reference sequence). V dropped 6 bases and J dropped 8 bases, with 23 bases sitting between them. CDR3 protein: CASRLGAEERVDEQFF. CDR3 DNA: TGTGCCAGCAGATTAGGGGCGGAAGAACGGGTCGATGAGCAGTTCTTC.

This clonotype was seen a handful of times. A much bigger clone sits one base away, suggesting this may be a read error. The genes are TRBV14 and TRBJ1-2; D remains unclear. The CDR3 loop spans 12 amino acids. V dropped 0 bases and J dropped 4 bases, with 3 bases sitting between them. Germline V gene lookup returns CDR1 SGHDN and CDR2 FVKESK. CDR3 coding DNA: TGTGCCAGCAGCCAAGACTTCTATGGCTACACCTTC. It yields the protein CASSQDFYGYTF.

This clonotype was seen repeatedly, ten times or more. The chain uses TRBV5-1 and TRBJ2-1; tentatively, D is TRBD2 (5 bases). V dropped 2 bases and J dropped 0 bases, with 9 bases sitting between them. CDR1 and CDR2 (germline): SGHRS, YFSETQ. The CDR3 has 15 residues. The CDR3 region has the DNA TGCGCCAGCAGCTTTTTGGGGAGCTCCTACAATGAGCAGTTCTTC. Protein sequence: CASSFLGSSYNEQFF.

This clonotype was observed many times. J is TRBJ1-1 and V is TRBV12-3 or TRBV12-4; D ambiguous. The CDR3 sequence is 14 residues long. V lost 1 base to trimming and J lost 1 base, with 7 bases between them. In DNA form, the CDR3 reads TGTGCCAGCAGTTTAGACGGCAGGAACACTGAAGCTTTCTTT. Protein sequence: CASSLDGRNTEAFF.

This clonotype has at least ten counts. The V and J genes are TRBV28 and TRBJ1-6; unclear D gene. In germline, CDR1 is MDHEN, CDR2 SYDVKM. The CDR3 covers 13 residues. V was shortened by 5 bases and J by 8 bases, with 10 bases between the two germline ends. Here the CDR3 reads CASSPDGDSPLHF. Written as DNA, the CDR3 is TGTGCCAGCAGTCCGGATGGTGATTCACCCCTCCACTTT.

In its sample, this clonotype was seen many times. The gene calls are TRBV24-1 and TRBJ2-5, with 8 nucleotides matching TRBD1. Trimming took 3 bases from V and 5 from J; bases not matched to a gene: 4. Looked up from germline, CDR1 is KGHDR and CDR2 is SFDVKD. This CDR3 spans 14 amino acids. CDR3 amino acids: CATSDRTGRETQYF. The CDR3 bases are TGTGCCACCAGTGATCGGACAGGGCGGGAGACCCAGTACTTC.

This rearrangement joins TRBV4-1 to TRBJ2-7; D is unclear. The V gene's germline CDR1 is MGHRA and CDR2 YSYEKL. V dropped 3 bases and J dropped 5 bases, with 11 bases sitting between them. The length of the CDR3 is 13 residues. The CDR3, as DNA: TGCGCCAGCAGCCAGCAAGAATGGGACGAGCAGTACTTC. Amino acids: CASSQQEWDEQYF.

V gene TRBV5-1 combines with J gene TRBJ1-5, with D perhaps TRBD1 (5 bases). V lost 0 bases and J lost 4, with 8 bases in between. In germline, CDR1 is SGHRS, CDR2 YFSETQ. The CDR3 totals 14 residues. CDR3 coding DNA: TGCGCCAGCAGCTTGGTGGCAGGGAATCAGCCCCAGCATTTT. Protein: CASSLVAGNQPQHF.

The chain recombines TRBV7-2 with TRBJ2-1; D is ambiguous. CDR3 length: 13 residues. V gave up 10 bases and J gave up 3 bases, with 13 bases separating them. Per germline, CDR1 SGHTA and CDR2 FQGNSA. CDR3 in DNA: TGTGCCACGGGCGGAGAGAACTACAATGAGCAGTTCTTC. Translating it yields CATGGENYNEQFF.

The chain recombines TRBV30 with TRBJ1-5, with 8 bases aligning to TRBD1. The CDR3 spans 13 residues. CDR1 is GTSNPN and CDR2 is SVGIG in the germline V gene (reference sequence). Unmatched junction bases numbered 3, after V lost 2 bases and J lost 6 bases. Here the CDR3 DNA reads TGTGCCTGGAGTTCAGGGGGCGGTCAGCCCCAGCATTTT. This codes for CAWSSGGGQPQHF.

This clonotype was seen a few times. The chain combines TRBV3-1 with TRBJ1-1; maybe TRBD1 (6 bases). V lost 3 bases and J lost 0, with 8 bases in between. CDR1 and CDR2 (germline): LGHDT, YNNKEL (reference sequence). The CDR3 spans 14 residues. The CDR3 loop reads CASSHRDMNTEAFF. The CDR3 DNA follows: TGTGCCAGCAGCCACAGGGACATGAACACTGAAGCTTTCTTT.

This clonotype was seen repeatedly, ten times or more. The chain carries TRBV28 and TRBJ2-7; D might be TRBD1 (6 bases). V was shortened by 6 bases and J by 6 bases, with 18 bases between the two germline ends. This CDR3 contains 14 residues. The germline gives CDR1 MDHEN, CDR2 SYDVKM. The CDR3 here is CASRNREHVREQYF. CDR3 DNA: TGTGCCAGCAGGAACAGGGAGCACGTGCGCGAGCAGTACTTC.

The chain employs TRBV9 and TRBJ2-2; D remains unclear. Germline-derived CDR1 and CDR2 are SGDLS and YYNGEE. The CDR3 runs 12 residues. V was clipped by 2 bases and J by 7 bases, with 6 bases between them. The CDR3: CASSVVGGELFF. The CDR3 DNA reads TGTGCCAGCAGCGTCGTGGGCGGGGAGCTGTTTTTT.

The V call is TRBV10-2, the J call TRBJ2-7; 8 bases fit TRBD2. Germline trimming cut 7 bases from V and 4 bases from J; bases unmatched to any gene: 6. Germline V lookup: CDR1 WSHSY, CDR2 SAAADI. This CDR3 region has 13 residues. DNA of the CDR3: TGCGCCAGCAAAGAAGCGGGAGAGTACGAGCAGTACTTC. Translating gives CASKEAGEYEQYF.

V is TRBV7-2 and J is TRBJ2-3; D unclear. Trimming took off 5 bases at V and 7 bases at J, with 16 bases between the two ends. Germline assignment: CDR1 SGHTA and CDR2 FQGNSA. The CDR3 spans 14 residues. The CDR3 DNA reads TGTGCCAGCAGCCTAAGAGGCAACTGGAATACGCAGTATTTT. This translates into CASSLRGNWNTQYF. The full variable domain, in which reference TRBV7-2 and TRBJ2-3 provide the parts outside the CDR3, is GAGVSQSPSNKVTEKGKDVELRCDPISGHTALYWYRQSLGQGLEFLIYFQGNSAPDKSGLPSDRFSAERTGGSVSTLTIQRTQQEDSAVYLCASSLRGNWNTQYFGPGTRLTVL.

The rearrangement uses TRBV11-2 and TRBJ2-2; possibly TRBD2 for D (5 bases). Germline CDR1 reads SGHAT; CDR2 reads FQNNGV. The CDR3 consists of 15 residues. The V end lost 3 bases, the J end lost 17 bases, and 25 bases lay between the germline ends. The DNA for the CDR3 is TGTGCCAGCAGCTTTTCCAGGAGCCGTTCCGGGGAGCCCTTTTTT. It encodes CASSFSRSRSGEPFF.

This clonotype occurred many times. The chain links TRBV2 to TRBJ2-5; 12 bases line up with TRBD1. The germline V gene has CDR1 SNHLY and CDR2 FYNNEI. CDR3 length equals 16 residues. The V segment lost 4 bases and the J segment 5 bases; nucleotides outside the gene matches: 8. DNA for the CDR3: TGTGCCAGCAGTGCAACCGGGACAGGGGGCATCGAGACCCAGTACTTC. Translating gives CASSATGTGGIETQYF. Drawing the rest from reference TRBV2 and TRBJ2-5, the complete variable domain is EPEVTQTPSHQVTQMGQEVILRCVPISNHLYFYWYRQILGQKVEFLVSFYNNEISEKSEIFDDQFSVERPDGSNFTLKIRSTKLEDSAMYFCASSATGTGGIETQYFGPGTRLLVL.

This clonotype was detected a few times. A read error may explain this, as a much larger clone is one base away. The chain has TRBV28 and TRBJ2-7; 8 bases fit TRBD2. The CDR3 runs to 15 residues. From germline, CDR1 is MDHEN and CDR2 SYDVKM. CDR3 region: CASSEAVSGAYVQYF. Here the CDR3 DNA reads TGTGCCAGCAGCGAAGCCGTTAGCGGGGCTTACGTGCAGTACTTC.

Of note for this clonotype: Germline is not matched at one junction end, which may reflect a read error. The chain has TRBV7-7 and TRBJ1-5; tentatively, D is TRBD1 (6 bases). Germline CDR1 SSHAT, CDR2 FNYEAQ (reference sequence). This CDR3 region has 16 residues. CDR3 sequence (DNA): TGTGCTAGCAGCCGCAGGAAGACAGGAAACAATCAGCCCCAGCATTTT. Encoded protein: CASSRRKTGNNQPQHF. Together with reference TRBV7-7 and TRBJ1-5, the CDR3 gives the full variable domain: GAGVSQSPRYKVTKRGQDVTLRCDPISSHATLYWYQQALGQGPEFLTYFNYEAQPDKSGLPSDRFSAERPEGSISTLTIQRTEQRDSAMYRCASSRRKTGNNQPQHFGDGTRLSIL.

This clonotype was recorded a few times. A much larger clonotype is one base distant, so this may be a read error. As DNA, the CDR3 is TGTGCCAGCAGCCTGGGACTAGACAATAAGCAGTTCTTC. This codes for CASSLGLDNKQFF. The V gene is TRBV5-6, the J gene TRBJ2-1, with 8 bases that match TRBD2. The CDR3 covers 13 residues. Germline V gives CDR1 SGHDT, CDR2 YYEEEE.